Sequencing of this T cell receptor (beta chain) was carried out in a study of T cell responses to AZD1222 COVID-19 vaccine. CDR1 and CDR2 from the germline V gene are SNHLY and FYNNEI. CDR3 length: 15 residues. Trimming cost V 9 bases and J 3 bases, with 18 bases left between them. Profiled with immunoSEQ multiplex PCR; TCRdb holds only in-frame clones, not every one. Of about 200,000 clones listed, 90% to 95% are singletons. This clonotype originated in an adult in good health. The chain links TRBV2 to TRBJ1-5, with D possibly being TRBD1 (5 bases). The sample consisted of peripheral blood, taken on day 0 of MenACWY control vaccination. The CDR3 region has the DNA TGTGCCAGTTCAGGGCGGGCAGGGACCAATCAGCCCCAGCATTTT. Translated: CASSGRAGTNQPQHF.